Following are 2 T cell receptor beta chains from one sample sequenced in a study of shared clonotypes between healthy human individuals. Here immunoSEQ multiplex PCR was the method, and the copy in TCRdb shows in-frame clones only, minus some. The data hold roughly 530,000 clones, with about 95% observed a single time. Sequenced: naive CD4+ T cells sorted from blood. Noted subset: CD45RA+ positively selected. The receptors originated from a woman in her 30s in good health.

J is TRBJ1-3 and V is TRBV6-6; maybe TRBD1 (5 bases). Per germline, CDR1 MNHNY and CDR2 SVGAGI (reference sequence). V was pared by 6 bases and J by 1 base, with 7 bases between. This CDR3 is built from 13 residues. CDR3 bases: TGTGCCAGCAGCCAGGGTTCTGGAAACACCATATATTTT. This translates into CASSQGSGNTIYF.

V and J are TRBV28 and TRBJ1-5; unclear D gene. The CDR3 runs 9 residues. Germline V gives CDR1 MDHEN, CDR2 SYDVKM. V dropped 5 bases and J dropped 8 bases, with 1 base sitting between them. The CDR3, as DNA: TGTGCCAGCAGTGAGCCCCAGCATTTT. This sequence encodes CASSEPQHF. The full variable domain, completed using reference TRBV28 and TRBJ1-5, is DVKVTQSSRYLVKRTGEKVFLECVQDMDHENMFWYRQDPGLGLRLIYFSYDVKMKEKGDIPEGYSVSREKKERFSLILESASTNQTSMYLCASSEPQHFGDGTRLSIL.